The present T cell receptor (beta chain) was sequenced within a study of T cells in Graves' hyperthyroidism and ophthalmopathy. Template material for amplifying TCR beta CDR3 regions consisted of RNA transcripts. HTBI primers were employed in a first-round RT-PCR of the TCR CDR3. MiXCR, applied by TCRdb to the multiplex PCR reads, yields one record per CDR3 protein. This table has more than 600,000 distinct CDR3 sequences, roughly 15% appearing once. CDR3 length: 17 residues. The V and J ends lost 3 bases and 1 base respectively, with 19 bases between them. Germline loops: CDR1 DFQATT, CDR2 SNEGSKA (reference sequence). Used for diagnoses were clinical symptoms, serum thyroxine and TRAb, thyroid ultrasound and orbital computed tomography.

The origin of this receptor is a man younger than 35 with Graves' hyperthyroidism. The V call is TRBV20-1, the J call TRBJ2-1, with D tentatively TRBD1 or TRBD2 (5 bases each). The specimen was blood. DNA of the CDR3: TGCAGTGCTAGTCAAAGGGGAGACCCCTCTTCCTACAATGAGCAGTTCTTC. Translating gives CSASQRGDPSSYNEQFF.